This TCR beta chain derives from a study of cytomegalovirus exposure and HLA in healthy donors. The PCR had 60 Vbeta and 13 Jbeta primers. Libraries were prepared by immunoSEQ multiplex PCR; TCRdb keeps only in-frame clonotypes and omits some of them. Found here are more than 200,000 clones, roughly 80% of them singletons; the top ten hold 0.2% to 0.25%. The germline V gene encodes CDR1 MNHEY and CDR2 SVGAGI. The CDR3 spans 14 residues. Trimming cost V 4 bases and J 4 bases, with 11 bases left between them. The sequenced sample consisted of PBMCs. The receptor was isolated from a girl aged 2 to 10 in good health and CMV-seronegative. This rearrangement joins TRBV6-5 to TRBJ2-1, with D perhaps TRBD1 (5 bases). CDR3: CASSSGMNYNEQFF. In nucleotides, the CDR3 is TGTGCCAGCAGTTCAGGGATGAATTACAATGAGCAGTTCTTC.